This TCR beta chain was captured in a study of human T cells and chemical hapten exposure. For the study at large: In the sensitization step, 2% DPC was placed on roughly 2 cm by roughly 2 cm of upper inner arm skin. Notes on the study in general: The immune response of these alopecia patients might not match healthy individuals'.

TCRdb reprocessed the RACE reads via MiXCR and lists one record per CDR3 protein. The sample contains some 90,000 distinct CDR3 sequences, 9.5% to 12% of which appear only once. Time point described: patch test 2, 6 weeks after DPC sensitization. Treatment given: therapeutic diphenylcyclopropenone sensitization with weekly scalp DPC. This clonotype was seen only a few times. Its antigen is still unknown. V shed 3 bases and J shed 2 bases, with 14 bases lying between them. This CDR3 has 15 amino acids. The V gene's germline CDR1 is DFQATT and CDR2 SNEGSKA (reference sequence). The sequence was collected from a woman in her 40s with alopecia areata. Some clones in this sample may be carry-over from other donors' samples. The chain links TRBV20-1 to TRBJ2-4; tentatively, D is TRBD2 (6 bases). Sequenced material: whole blood, taken in connection with sensitization to the hapten diphenylcyclopropenone (DPC). The DNA of the CDR3 is TGCAGTGCTAGTACGGGGAGGAGGACCAAAAACATTCAGTACTTC. It encodes CSASTGRRTKNIQYF.